This TCR beta chain was obtained from a study of T cells in Graves' hyperthyroidism and ophthalmopathy. Study results and limitations: It was a median around 6 months before onset that the model predicted ophthalmopathy.

Amplified TCR beta CDR3 regions derived from RNA transcripts. Initially, a first-round RT-PCR of the TCR CDR3 employed the HTBI primer set. Using its own MiXCR run on the multiplex PCR reads, TCRdb lists one record per CDR3 protein. The data contain about 570,000 distinct CDR3 sequences, 40% to 55% of them seen just once; the ten biggest clones take up under 20%. Those patients with uncontrolled infection, other autoimmune disease, pregnancy or lactation were excluded. The V gene's germline CDR1 is LNHDA and CDR2 SQIVND (reference sequence). The germline V and J ends were trimmed by 11 bases and 5 bases, with 15 bases remaining between them. The CDR3 is 12 residues long. Turning to this clonotype: What it recognizes is unknown.

The chain couples TRBV19 to TRBJ2-5; D possibly corresponds to TRBD1 (6 bases). The specimen sequenced was peripheral blood or thyroid tissue (not recorded which). This TCR derives from an adult woman with Graves' disease, either hyperthyroidism or ophthalmopathy (not recorded which). This CDR3 is CASMGAWETQYF. Written as DNA, the CDR3 is TGTGCCTCAATGGGGGCCTGGGAGACCCAGTACTTC.